One and the same sample provided the 16 T cell receptor beta chains below, sequenced in a study of PD-L1 blockade in urothelial cancer. The repertoire was sequenced with immunoSEQ multiplex PCR; TCRdb's copy has only in-frame clones and lacks some. The top ten hold under 25% of the sample, which has tens of thousands of clones, less than 90% seen once. Stated time point: peripheral blood 6 weeks after treatment start. This sample comprised PBMCs, obtained around atezolizumab (anti-PD-L1) treatment. The receptor source for this set is a man between 60 and 75 years old with urothelial cancer.

CDR3 coding DNA: TGTGCCAGCAGCCAATGGGGACTGTACAATGAGCAGTTCTTC. Translating gives CASSQWGLYNEQFF. The chain uses TRBV14 and TRBJ2-1; TRBD2 might be the D (6 bases). The CDR3 spans 14 residues. Germline CDR1 is SGHDN and CDR2 is FVKESK. Trimming shortened V by 2 bases and J by 4 bases, and 9 bases separated the two germline ends.

This chain links TRBV5-1 with TRBJ2-1, with 12 bases lining up with TRBD2. The CDR3 is 15 amino acids. Trimming cost V 4 bases and J 2 bases; bases outside gene matches: 1. The germline CDR1 and CDR2 sequences are SGHRS and YFSETQ. CDR3 sequence: CASSRTSGAYNEQFF. CDR3 nucleotides: TGCGCCAGCAGCCGGACTAGCGGGGCCTACAATGAGCAGTTCTTC.

The J gene is TRBJ2-1, the V gene TRBV2; tentative D call: TRBD2 (5 bases). CDR1 and CDR2 from the germline V gene are SNHLY and FYNNEI. The V end lost 4 bases, the J end lost 7 bases, and 11 bases lay between the germline ends. This CDR3 contains 13 residues. DNA for the CDR3: TGTGCCAGCAGTGCGGGGATTCTAAATGAGCAGTTCTTC. Translation: CASSAGILNEQFF.

The chain employs TRBV29-1 and TRBJ1-2; 9 bases fit TRBD1. The CDR3 is 14 amino acids. CDR1 and CDR2 from the germline V gene are SQVTM and ANQGSEA. The ends lost 6 bases at V and 2 bases at J; junction bases unmatched: 7. The CDR3 DNA reads TGCAGCGTCCAGGGACAGGGAGGAAACTATGGCTACACCTTC. Translated: CSVQGQGGNYGYTF.

V is TRBV7-2 and J is TRBJ1-1, with D perhaps matching TRBD1 (5 bases). Between the trimmed V and J ends, which lost 6 bases and 1 base, there was a span of 9 bases. CDR3 length equals 13 residues. CDR1 and CDR2 from the germline V gene are SGHTA and FQGNSA. The DNA for the CDR3 is TGTGCCAGCAGACGGACAAGGAACACTGAAGCTTTCTTT. Protein: CASRRTRNTEAFF.

This chain uses TRBV7-9 with TRBJ1-2; tentatively, D is TRBD1 (6 bases). Deletions cut 5 bases from V and 4 bases from J, with 11 bases between. CDR1 is SEHNR and CDR2 is FQNEAQ in the germline V gene (reference sequence). This CDR3 is built from 13 residues. CDR3: CASSRDTSYGYTF. CDR3 nucleotides: TGTGCCAGCAGCAGGGACACCAGCTATGGCTACACCTTC.

The chain recombines TRBV19 with TRBJ2-5; weak D call: TRBD1 (5 bases). The CDR3 sequence is 14 residues long. V lost 1 base and J 4 bases, leaving 10 bases between the germline ends. CDR1 is LNHDA, CDR2 SQIVND, per germline (reference sequence). CDR3 sequence reads: CASSIGGRAETQYF. As DNA, the CDR3 is TGTGCCAGTAGTATAGGGGGCAGGGCAGAGACCCAGTACTTC.

This rearrangement joins TRBV6-5 to TRBJ1-2; TRBD1 aligns across 9 bases. CDR1 MNHEY and CDR2 SVGAGI come from the germline V gene. Trimming cost V 10 bases and J 8 bases; bases outside gene matches: 5. The CDR3 is 11 residues long. The CDR3 DNA follows: TGTGCCACCAAGACAGGGGGGGGCTACACCTTC. Encoded protein: CATKTGGGYTF.

The V and J genes are TRBV5-6 and TRBJ2-7; 8 bases are shared with TRBD1. Germline V gene sequence: CDR1 SGHDT, CDR2 YYEEEE. This CDR3 comprises 14 residues. V shed 4 bases, J shed 0 bases, and the junction held 3 bases outside the gene matches. The chain's CDR3 is CASSLGQGSYEQYF. CDR3 DNA sequence: TGTGCCAGCAGCCTAGGACAGGGCTCCTACGAGCAGTACTTC.

This clone has a handful of counts. The chain is built from TRBV4-2 and TRBJ1-6; 8 bases map to TRBD1. The CDR3 length is 16 residues. Germline CDR1 LGHNA, CDR2 YNFKEQ. The J segment lost 9 bases and the V segment lost 7 bases, leaving 14 bases of the junction unmatched. CDR3 in DNA: TGTGCCAGCACAAGACAGGGGAGCCGAGACGGTTCACCCCTCCACTTT. Translated: CASTRQGSRDGSPLHF.

V gene TRBV4-3 combines with J gene TRBJ1-4; weak D call: TRBD1 (5 bases). The germline V gene encodes CDR1 LGHNA and CDR2 YSLEER. This CDR3 region has 15 residues. The V end lost 4 bases, the J end lost 4 bases, and 13 bases lay between the germline ends. CDR3 sequence reads: CASSPGGTLNEKLFF. The CDR3 DNA follows: TGCGCCAGCAGCCCGGGGGGGACCCTTAATGAAAAACTGTTTTTT.

CDR3: CASSYYGGSGTDTQYF. In nucleotides, the CDR3 is TGTGCCAGCAGTTACTATGGCGGGAGTGGCACAGATACGCAGTATTTT. V usage is TRBV6-5 and J usage is TRBJ2-3, with TRBD2 identical over 7 bases. Germline V CDR1 and CDR2: MNHEY, SVGAGI. The CDR3 contains 16 residues. The ends lost 1 base at V and 1 base at J; junction bases unmatched: 5.

The chain has TRBV11-3 and TRBJ1-1, with TRBD1 identical over 9 bases. V lost 5 bases, J lost 5 bases, and 12 bases stayed unmatched. Germline V gene data show CDR1 as SGHNT and CDR2 as YENEEA. This CDR3 is 16 amino acids long. CDR3 sequence reads: CASSRRAGQGPTEAFF. DNA for the CDR3: TGTGCCAGCAGCCGACGGGCGGGACAGGGTCCGACTGAAGCTTTCTTT.

The chain has TRBV25-1 and TRBJ1-1, with D perhaps matching TRBD1 (5 bases). The CDR3 totals 14 residues. Germline CDR1 and CDR2: MGHDK and SYGVNS. The V end lost 7 bases, the J end lost 4 bases, and 16 bases lay between the germline ends. This chain's CDR3 is CASTISGVPTEAFF. CDR3 DNA sequence: TGTGCCAGCACCATATCGGGGGTGCCCACTGAAGCTTTCTTT.

V gene TRBV6-6 combines with J gene TRBJ2-1; 7 bases are shared with TRBD1. The CDR3 sequence is 15 residues long. The germline V gene has CDR1 MNHNY and CDR2 SVGAGI (reference sequence). The V gene end was trimmed by 3 bases and the J gene end by 9 bases; junction bases not matched to a gene: 11. As DNA, the CDR3 is TGTGCCAGCAGTTATCCCAGACAGGGTATAGTTGAGCAGTTCTTC. Protein: CASSYPRQGIVEQFF.

This clone was found once. The V call is TRBV5-6, the J call TRBJ1-2, with 8 nucleotides matching TRBD1. This CDR3 is 15 amino acids long. Per germline, CDR1 SGHDT and CDR2 YYEEEE. Germline trimming cut 0 bases from V and 4 bases from J; bases unmatched to any gene: 5. CDR3 nucleotide sequence: TGTGCCAGCAGCTTGGTGGGGACAGGAACCTATGGCTACACCTTC. It specifies CASSLVGTGTYGYTF.